Each of the 27 T cell receptor beta chains below was sequenced from the same sample in a study of PD-L1 blockade in urothelial cancer. Data came from immunoSEQ multiplex PCR; TCRdb stores just in-frame clones and leaves some out. In the table there are around 40,000 clones, approximately 86% of which are singletons. This sample's time point: peripheral blood 6 weeks after treatment start. The specimen was PBMCs, collected around atezolizumab (anti-PD-L1) treatment. The receptors come from a man aged 60 to 69 with urothelial cancer.

V usage is TRBV7-3 and J usage is TRBJ1-4; 12 bases map to TRBD1. Germline V gives CDR1 SGHTA, CDR2 FQGTGA. This CDR3 is built from 16 residues. The ends lost 5 bases at V and 8 bases at J; junction bases unmatched: 9. CDR3 sequence (DNA): TGTGCCAGCAGCCCCGGGACAGGGGGCGCGCGGGAAAAACTGTTTTTT. Translated: CASSPGTGGAREKLFF.

The chain joins TRBV5-5 to TRBJ2-6, with D possibly being TRBD1 (5 bases). This CDR3 has 17 residues. CDR1 and CDR2 (germline): SGHKS, YYEKEE (reference sequence). V shed 2 bases and J shed 0 bases, with 12 bases lying between them. The CDR3 region is CASSLITGYSGANVLTF. In nucleotides, the CDR3 is TGTGCCAGCAGCTTAATAACAGGTTACTCTGGGGCCAACGTCCTGACTTTC.

This chain links TRBV29-1 with TRBJ1-2, with TRBD1 as a possible D gene (6 bases). Per germline, CDR1 SQVTM and CDR2 ANQGSEA. CDR3 length: 15 amino acids. V shed 7 bases and J shed 2 bases, with 20 bases lying between them. CDR3 in amino acids: CSATLAGAGNYGYTF. DNA of the CDR3: TGCAGCGCTACCCTGGCGGGGGCGGGCAACTATGGCTACACCTTC.

The J gene is TRBJ2-1, the V gene TRBV7-2; TRBD1 matches at 7 bases. Trimming took 3 bases from V and 5 from J; bases not matched to a gene: 1. The length of the CDR3 is 13 residues. CDR1 is SGHTA and CDR2 is FQGNSA in the germline V gene. CDR3 residues: CASSLGQHNEQFF. Here the CDR3 DNA reads TGTGCCAGCAGCTTGGGACAGCACAATGAGCAGTTCTTC.

The J gene is TRBJ1-4, the V gene TRBV4-1; D might be TRBD1 (5 bases). V was clipped by 3 bases and J by 8 bases, with 22 bases between them. There are 17 residues in the CDR3. Germline-derived CDR1 and CDR2 are MGHRA and YSYEKL. The CDR3 is CASSQNLGTINKEKLFF. CDR3 coding DNA: TGCGCCAGCAGCCAGAATCTTGGGACTATAAACAAGGAAAAACTGTTTTTT.

The chain combines TRBV7-2 with TRBJ2-3, with D possibly TRBD2 on 6 matching bases. In germline, CDR1 is SGHTA, CDR2 FQGNSA. The V end lost 3 bases, the J end lost 6 bases, and 19 bases lay between the germline ends. The CDR3 has 16 residues. The CDR3 sequence: CASSLALGSLADTQYF. CDR3 bases: TGTGCCAGCAGCTTGGCCCTGGGGAGTCTAGCGGATACGCAGTATTTT.

The V and J genes are TRBV5-8 and TRBJ2-1, with 7 bases that match TRBD2. Looked up from germline, CDR1 is SGHTS and CDR2 is YDEGEE. The CDR3 loop spans 16 amino acids. V lost 5 bases and J lost 4; bases outside the gene matches: 12. This chain's CDR3 is CASSPEGFGGYNEQFF. The CDR3 nucleotides are TGTGCCAGCAGTCCGGAGGGATTCGGGGGGTACAATGAGCAGTTCTTC.

This clone was seen just once. The rearrangement joins TRBV5-1 to TRBJ1-5, with D possibly matching TRBD1 (6 bases). Germline CDR1 SGHRS, CDR2 YFSETQ. The CDR3 runs to 14 residues. V was clipped by 4 bases and J by 5 bases, with 13 bases between them. The CDR3 bases are TGCGCCAGCAGCGTGGAGTCAGGGGATCAGCCCCAGCATTTT. Its protein is CASSVESGDQPQHF. Using reference TRBV5-1 and TRBJ1-5 for the parts outside the CDR3, the full variable domain is KAGVTQTPRYLIKTRGQQVTLSCSPISGHRSVSWYQQTPGQGLQFLFEYFSETQRNKGNFPGRFSGRQFSNSRSEMNVSTLELGDSALYLCASSVESGDQPQHFGDGTRLSIL.

The rearrangement links TRBV19 to TRBJ1-2; D is unclear. Per germline, CDR1 LNHDA and CDR2 SQIVND (reference sequence). The CDR3 loop spans 14 amino acids. The germline V and J ends were trimmed by 3 bases and 5 bases, with 13 bases remaining between them. CDR3 nucleotide sequence: TGTGCCAGTAGTATTTCAGGATTCCAGTATGGCTACACCTTC. Translated, it gives CASSISGFQYGYTF.

The V gene is TRBV7-2, the J gene TRBJ1-2; 11 nucleotides match TRBD1. Germline loops: CDR1 SGHTA, CDR2 FQGNSA. This CDR3 spans 16 amino acids. Trimming cost V 5 bases and J 0 bases; bases outside gene matches: 5. CDR3 in DNA: TGTGCCAGCAGCCCCGGGACAGGGGGATCTAACTATGGCTACACCTTC. It yields the protein CASSPGTGGSNYGYTF.

The genes are TRBV29-1 and TRBJ2-2, with 7 bases that match TRBD1. The germline V gene has CDR1 SQVTM and CDR2 ANQGSEA. J lost 4 bases, V lost 6 bases, and 5 bases had no gene match. The CDR3 is 13 amino acids. The CDR3 DNA is TGCAGCGTCAGACAGGGCACCACCGGGGAGCTGTTTTTT. It is translated as CSVRQGTTGELFF.

The J gene is TRBJ1-3, the V gene TRBV6-6; no definite D call. Germline loops: CDR1 MNHNY, CDR2 SVGAGI (reference sequence). This CDR3 has 15 residues. With 0 bases removed from V and 0 bases from J, the gap between germline ends came to 6 bases. CDR3 loop: CASSYSVVSGNTIYF. CDR3 coding DNA: TGTGCCAGCAGTTACTCGGTAGTCTCTGGAAACACCATATATTTT.

The rearrangement uses TRBV19 and TRBJ2-2; 11 positions match TRBD1. The CDR3 has 16 residues. The ends lost 6 bases at V and 4 bases at J; junction bases unmatched: 7. Germline V CDR1 and CDR2: LNHDA, SQIVND (reference sequence). Here the CDR3 reads CASRLMGTGGTGELFF. The CDR3 DNA follows: TGTGCCAGTAGACTCATGGGGACAGGGGGCACCGGGGAGCTGTTTTTT.

In its sample, this clone was seen once. V gene TRBV4-2 combines with J gene TRBJ2-1; D not resolved. The V end lost 0 bases, the J end lost 10 bases, and 13 bases lay between the germline ends. This CDR3 spans 14 amino acids. The germline gives CDR1 LGHNA, CDR2 YNFKEQ. The CDR3 spells CASSQDIEIGEQFF. The CDR3 DNA reads TGTGCCAGCAGCCAAGATATTGAGATCGGGGAGCAGTTCTTC.

The CDR3 coding sequence is TGTGCCAGCAGACGCGATAGCAATCAGCCCCAGCATTTT. It encodes CASRRDSNQPQHF. The V gene is TRBV6-6, the J gene TRBJ1-5; D gene uncertain. This CDR3 region has 13 residues. V lost 6 bases and J lost 0, with 6 bases in between. Germline CDR1 reads MNHNY; CDR2 reads SVGAGI (reference sequence).

The rearrangement links TRBV5-1 to TRBJ2-3; maybe TRBD1 (5 bases). The CDR3 spans 14 residues. V was cut by 0 bases and J by 6 bases, with 11 bases left in between. CDR1 is SGHRS, CDR2 YFSETQ, per germline. The CDR3 bases are TGCGCCAGCAGCTTGGAAAAGGGGTTCGATACGCAGTATTTT. It codes for CASSLEKGFDTQYF. The whole variable domain, remainder taken from reference TRBV5-1 and TRBJ2-3, is KAGVTQTPRYLIKTRGQQVTLSCSPISGHRSVSWYQQTPGQGLQFLFEYFSETQRNKGNFPGRFSGRQFSNSRSEMNVSTLELGDSALYLCASSLEKGFDTQYFGPGTRLTVL.

The CDR3: CASSFRQGGGYTF. The CDR3 bases are TGTGCCAGCAGCTTTAGGCAGGGGGGTGGCTACACCTTC. V gene TRBV11-2 combines with J gene TRBJ1-2; 7 bases map to TRBD1. The V segment lost 3 bases and the J segment 7 bases; nucleotides outside the gene matches: 5. Germline loops: CDR1 SGHAT, CDR2 FQNNGV. There are 13 residues in the CDR3.

The rearrangement links TRBV2 to TRBJ1-1; TRBD1 might be the D (6 bases). CDR3 length: 12 amino acids. Trimming took 7 bases from V and 4 from J, leaving 10 bases between them. Germline V lookup: CDR1 SNHLY, CDR2 FYNNEI. The CDR3: CASTRDTTEAFF. CDR3 sequence (DNA): TGTGCCAGCACCCGGGACACCACTGAAGCTTTCTTT.

For the CDR3, the DNA is TGTGCCACCTCTTTAGGGCGGGAGTTGGGAACCCAGTACTTC. Its translation: CATSLGRELGTQYF. The chain employs TRBV15 and TRBJ2-5; 7 bases map to TRBD2. The CDR3 covers 14 residues. Trimming cost V 8 bases and J 8 bases; bases outside gene matches: 14. CDR1 and CDR2 from the germline V gene are LNHNV and YYDKDF (reference sequence).

This rearrangement joins TRBV5-4 to TRBJ1-1; 7 bases agree with TRBD1. Germline loops: CDR1 SGHNT, CDR2 YYREEE (reference sequence). CDR3 length: 13 residues. The ends lost 0 bases at V and 10 bases at J; junction bases unmatched: 6. CDR3 sequence (DNA): TGTGCCAGCAGCTTGGATAGGGGACAGCCAGCTTTCTTT. As protein: CASSLDRGQPAFF.

The chain uses TRBV9 and TRBJ2-7; possibly TRBD2 for D (5 bases). The CDR3 is 13 residues long. In germline, CDR1 is SGDLS, CDR2 YYNGEE. V gave up 2 bases and J gave up 1 base, with 7 bases separating them. In DNA, the CDR3 is TGTGCCAGCAGCGTGGGCGGGTCCTACGAGCAGTACTTC. Its translation is CASSVGGSYEQYF. Supplemented by reference TRBV9 and TRBJ2-7, the full variable domain reads DSGVTQTPKHLITATGQRVTLRCSPRSGDLSVYWYQQSLDQGLQFLIQYYNGEERAKGNILERFSAQQFPDLHSELNLSSLELGDSALYFCASSVGGSYEQYFGPGTRLTVT.

This rearrangement joins TRBV5-1 to TRBJ1-2; 7 bases are shared with TRBD1. The CDR3 is 13 amino acids. Germline CDR1 SGHRS, CDR2 YFSETQ. V was clipped by 7 bases and J by 7 bases; unmatched bases: 10. This chain's CDR3 is CASSEGAPSGYTF. The CDR3 nucleotides read TGCGCCAGCTCCGAGGGGGCTCCAAGTGGCTACACCTTC. Variable domain in full (rest from reference TRBV5-1 and TRBJ1-2): KAGVTQTPRYLIKTRGQQVTLSCSPISGHRSVSWYQQTPGQGLQFLFEYFSETQRNKGNFPGRFSGRQFSNSRSEMNVSTLELGDSALYLCASSEGAPSGYTFGSGTRLTVV.

The chain recombines TRBV9 with TRBJ2-4, with TRBD2 as a possible D gene (6 bases). The CDR3 has 16 amino acids. Trimming pared 3 bases from V and 8 bases from J, leaving 21 bases between. CDR1 is SGDLS and CDR2 is YYNGEE in the germline V gene. The CDR3 region is CASSERGGRTPDIQYF. Written as DNA, the CDR3 is TGTGCCAGCAGCGAGAGGGGAGGACGGACTCCGGACATTCAGTACTTC. Full variable domain (missing parts from reference TRBV9 and TRBJ2-4): DSGVTQTPKHLITATGQRVTLRCSPRSGDLSVYWYQQSLDQGLQFLIQYYNGEERAKGNILERFSAQQFPDLHSELNLSSLELGDSALYFCASSERGGRTPDIQYFGAGTRLSVL.

This chain joins TRBV19 and TRBJ1-2; possibly TRBD1 for D (5 bases). Trimming left V 5 bases short and J 6 bases short, with 13 bases between. The germline V gene has CDR1 LNHDA and CDR2 SQIVND (reference sequence). The CDR3 loop spans 13 amino acids. Here the CDR3 reads CASSPNRPNGYTF. In DNA, the CDR3 is TGTGCCAGTAGTCCGAACAGGCCCAATGGCTACACCTTC.

J is TRBJ2-1 and V is TRBV27, with 8 bases fitting TRBD2. V shed 0 bases, J shed 0 bases, and the junction held 7 bases outside the gene matches. Germline values: CDR1 MNHEY, CDR2 SMNVEV (reference sequence). This CDR3 contains 18 residues. The CDR3: CASSLSLGGGISYNEQFF. The DNA of the CDR3 is TGTGCCAGCAGTTTATCCCTTGGCGGGGGGATCTCCTACAATGAGCAGTTCTTC.

The rearrangement uses TRBV18 and TRBJ2-1, with 8 bases that match TRBD2. This CDR3 spans 14 amino acids. The germline V gene has CDR1 KGHSH and CDR2 LQKENI. V was clipped by 6 bases and J by 8 bases; unmatched bases: 9. The CDR3 DNA follows: TGTGCCAGCTCTTTCCAGCGGGAGTCGGATGAGCAGTTCTTC. This codes for CASSFQRESDEQFF.

This chain joins TRBV7-9 and TRBJ2-3; possibly TRBD2 for D (5 bases). CDR1 SEHNR and CDR2 FQNEAQ come from the germline V gene (reference sequence). The CDR3 contains 16 residues. Between the trimmed V and J ends, which lost 1 base and 1 base, there was a span of 12 bases. The CDR3 reads CASSLVGRAGTDTQYF. The CDR3 DNA follows: TGTGCCAGCAGCTTAGTAGGCCGAGCGGGCACAGATACGCAGTATTTT.